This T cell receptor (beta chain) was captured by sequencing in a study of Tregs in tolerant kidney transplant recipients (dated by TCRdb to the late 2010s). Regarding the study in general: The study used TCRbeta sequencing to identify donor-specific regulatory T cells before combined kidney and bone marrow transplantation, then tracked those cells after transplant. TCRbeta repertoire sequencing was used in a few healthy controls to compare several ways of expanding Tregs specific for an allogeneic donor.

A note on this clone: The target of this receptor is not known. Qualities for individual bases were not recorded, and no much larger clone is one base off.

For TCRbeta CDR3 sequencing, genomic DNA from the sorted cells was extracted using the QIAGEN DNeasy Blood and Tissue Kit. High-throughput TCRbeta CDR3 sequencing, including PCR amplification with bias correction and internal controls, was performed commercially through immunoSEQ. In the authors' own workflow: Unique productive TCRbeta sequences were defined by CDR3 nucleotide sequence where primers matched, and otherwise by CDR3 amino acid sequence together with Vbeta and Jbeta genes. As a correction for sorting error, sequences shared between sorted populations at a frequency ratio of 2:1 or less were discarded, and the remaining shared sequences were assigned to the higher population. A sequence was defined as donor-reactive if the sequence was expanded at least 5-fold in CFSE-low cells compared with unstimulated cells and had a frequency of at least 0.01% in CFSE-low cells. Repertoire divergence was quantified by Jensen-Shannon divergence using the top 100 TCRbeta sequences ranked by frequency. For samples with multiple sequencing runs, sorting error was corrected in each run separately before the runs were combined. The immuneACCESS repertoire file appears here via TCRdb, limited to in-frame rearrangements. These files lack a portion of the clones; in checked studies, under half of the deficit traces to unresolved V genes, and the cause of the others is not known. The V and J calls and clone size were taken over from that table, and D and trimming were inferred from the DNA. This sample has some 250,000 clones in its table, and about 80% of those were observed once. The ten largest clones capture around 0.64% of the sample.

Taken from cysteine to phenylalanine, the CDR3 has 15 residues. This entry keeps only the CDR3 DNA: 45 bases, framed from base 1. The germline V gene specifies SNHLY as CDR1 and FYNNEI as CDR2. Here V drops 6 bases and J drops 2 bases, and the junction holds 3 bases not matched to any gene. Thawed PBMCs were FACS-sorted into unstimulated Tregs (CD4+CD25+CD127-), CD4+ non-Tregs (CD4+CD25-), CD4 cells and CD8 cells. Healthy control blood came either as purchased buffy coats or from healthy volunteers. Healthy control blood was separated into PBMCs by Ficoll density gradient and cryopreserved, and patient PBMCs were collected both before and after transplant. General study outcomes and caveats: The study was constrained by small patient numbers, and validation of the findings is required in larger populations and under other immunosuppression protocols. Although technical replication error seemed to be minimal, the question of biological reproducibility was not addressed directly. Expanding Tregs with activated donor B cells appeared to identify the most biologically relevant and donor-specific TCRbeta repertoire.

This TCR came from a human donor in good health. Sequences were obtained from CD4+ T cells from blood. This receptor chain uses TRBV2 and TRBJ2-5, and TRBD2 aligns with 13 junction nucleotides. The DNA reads TGTGCCAGCAGAGGGACTAGCGGGGCTCAAGAGACCCAGTACTTC. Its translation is CASRGTSGAQETQYF.